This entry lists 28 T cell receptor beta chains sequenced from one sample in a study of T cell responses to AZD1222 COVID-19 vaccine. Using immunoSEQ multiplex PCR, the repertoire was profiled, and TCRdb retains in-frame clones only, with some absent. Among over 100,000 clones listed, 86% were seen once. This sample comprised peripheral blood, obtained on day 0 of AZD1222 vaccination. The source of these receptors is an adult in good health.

CDR3 residues: CATSDLDGNYGYTF. For the CDR3, the DNA is TGTGCCACCAGTGATTTGGACGGGAACTATGGCTACACCTTC. This chain joins TRBV24-1 and TRBJ1-2; no firm D call. The CDR3 spans 14 residues. Germline V CDR1 and CDR2: KGHDR, SFDVKD. The V end lost 0 bases, the J end lost 2 bases, and 6 bases lay between the germline ends.

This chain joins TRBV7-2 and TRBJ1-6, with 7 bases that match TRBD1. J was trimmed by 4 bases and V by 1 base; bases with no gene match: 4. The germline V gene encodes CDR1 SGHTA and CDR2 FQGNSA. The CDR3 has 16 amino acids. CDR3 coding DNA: TGTGCCAGCAGCTTAGAGGGGACAGTTTATAATTCACCCCTCCACTTT. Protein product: CASSLEGTVYNSPLHF.

This CDR3 reads CASSSPSGGSTDTQYF. The CDR3 DNA sequence: TGTGCCAGCAGTTCTCCTAGCGGGGGTAGCACAGATACGCAGTATTTT. The chain couples TRBV28 to TRBJ2-3, with TRBD2 identical over 10 bases. Germline CDR1 MDHEN, CDR2 SYDVKM. V dropped 4 bases and J dropped 0; count of bases not matched to a gene: 4. This CDR3 spans 16 amino acids.

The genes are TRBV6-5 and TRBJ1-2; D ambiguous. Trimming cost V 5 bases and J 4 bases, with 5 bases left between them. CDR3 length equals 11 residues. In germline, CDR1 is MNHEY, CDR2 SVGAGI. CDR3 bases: TGTGCCAGCAGTACCTTCTATGGCTACACCTTC. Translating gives CASSTFYGYTF.

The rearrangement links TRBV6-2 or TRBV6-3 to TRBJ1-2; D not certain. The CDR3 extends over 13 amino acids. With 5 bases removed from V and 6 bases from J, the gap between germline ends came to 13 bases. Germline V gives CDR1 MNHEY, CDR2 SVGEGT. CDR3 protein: CASSPAGGNGYTF. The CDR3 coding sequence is TGTGCCAGCAGTCCAGCCGGAGGGAATGGCTACACCTTC.

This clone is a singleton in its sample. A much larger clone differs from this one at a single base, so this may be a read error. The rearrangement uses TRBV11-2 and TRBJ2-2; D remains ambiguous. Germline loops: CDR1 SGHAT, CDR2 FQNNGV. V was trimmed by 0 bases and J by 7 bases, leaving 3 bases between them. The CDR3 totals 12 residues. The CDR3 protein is CASSLEVGELFF. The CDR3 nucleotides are TGTGCCAGCAGCTTAGAGGTCGGGGAGCTGTTTTTT.

CDR3 nucleotides: TGCAGCGGCAGAAGACTTCTCGGGGAGACCCAGTACTTC. It codes for CSGRRLLGETQYF. The chain employs TRBV29-1 and TRBJ2-5; D unresolved. The CDR3 consists of 13 residues. V lost 7 bases and J lost 5, with 17 bases in between. Germline CDR1 reads SQVTM; CDR2 reads ANQGSEA.

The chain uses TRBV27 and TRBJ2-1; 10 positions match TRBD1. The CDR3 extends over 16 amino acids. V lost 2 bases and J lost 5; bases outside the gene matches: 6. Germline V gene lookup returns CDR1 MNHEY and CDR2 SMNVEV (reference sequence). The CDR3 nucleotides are TGTGCCAGCAGTTTAGGGGTCGGGACAGGGGACAATGAGCAGTTCTTC. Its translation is CASSLGVGTGDNEQFF.

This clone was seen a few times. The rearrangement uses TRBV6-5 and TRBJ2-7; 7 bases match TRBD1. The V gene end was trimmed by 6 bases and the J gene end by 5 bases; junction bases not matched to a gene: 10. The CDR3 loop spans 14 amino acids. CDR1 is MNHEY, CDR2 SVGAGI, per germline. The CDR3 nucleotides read TGTGCCAGCAGGGCCAGACAGGGATCTGACGAGCAGTACTTC. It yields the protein CASRARQGSDEQYF.

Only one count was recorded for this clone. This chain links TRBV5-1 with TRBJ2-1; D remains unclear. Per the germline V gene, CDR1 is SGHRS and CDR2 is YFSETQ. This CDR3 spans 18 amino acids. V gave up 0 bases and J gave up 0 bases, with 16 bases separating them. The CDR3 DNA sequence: TGCGCCAGCAGCTTGGTTACGCTCAGGTCGAGCTCCTACAATGAGCAGTTCTTC. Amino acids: CASSLVTLRSSSYNEQFF.

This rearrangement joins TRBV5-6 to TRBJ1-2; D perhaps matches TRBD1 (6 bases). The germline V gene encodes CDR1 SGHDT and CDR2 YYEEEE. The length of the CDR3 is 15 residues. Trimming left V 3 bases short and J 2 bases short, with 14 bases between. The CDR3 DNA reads TGTGCCAGCAGCTCGAATAACCAGGGGAACTATGGCTACACCTTC. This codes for CASSSNNQGNYGYTF.

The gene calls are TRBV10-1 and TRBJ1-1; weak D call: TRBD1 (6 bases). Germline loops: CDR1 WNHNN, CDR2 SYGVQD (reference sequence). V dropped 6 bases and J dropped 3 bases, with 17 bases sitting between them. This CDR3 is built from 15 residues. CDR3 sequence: CASSSASTGYTEAFF. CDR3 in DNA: TGCGCCAGCAGCTCGGCCTCCACAGGGTACACTGAAGCTTTCTTT.

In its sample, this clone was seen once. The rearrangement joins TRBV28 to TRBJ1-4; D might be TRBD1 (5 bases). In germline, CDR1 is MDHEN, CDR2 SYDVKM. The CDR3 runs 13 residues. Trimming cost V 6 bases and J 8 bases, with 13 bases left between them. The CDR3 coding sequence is TGTGCCAGCAGGACCGGACAACGGGAAAAACTGTTTTTT. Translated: CASRTGQREKLFF.

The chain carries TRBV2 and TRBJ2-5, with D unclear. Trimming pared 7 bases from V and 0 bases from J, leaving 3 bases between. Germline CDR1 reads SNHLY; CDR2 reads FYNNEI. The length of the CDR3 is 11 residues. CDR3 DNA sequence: TGTGCCAGCAAGTACCAAGAGACCCAGTACTTC. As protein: CASKYQETQYF.

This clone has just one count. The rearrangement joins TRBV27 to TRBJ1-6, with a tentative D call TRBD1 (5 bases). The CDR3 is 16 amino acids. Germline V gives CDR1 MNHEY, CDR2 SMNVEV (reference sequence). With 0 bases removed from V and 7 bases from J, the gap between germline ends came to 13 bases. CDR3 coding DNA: TGTGCCAGCAGTTTATCGGCAGGGAACCCGAATTCACCCCTCCACTTT. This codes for CASSLSAGNPNSPLHF.

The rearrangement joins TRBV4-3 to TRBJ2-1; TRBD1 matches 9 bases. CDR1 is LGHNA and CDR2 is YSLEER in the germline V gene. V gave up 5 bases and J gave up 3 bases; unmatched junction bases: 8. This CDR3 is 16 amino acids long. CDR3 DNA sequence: TGCGCCAGCAGCACCCTTACGGGACAGGGCTACAATGAGCAGTTCTTC. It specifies CASSTLTGQGYNEQFF.

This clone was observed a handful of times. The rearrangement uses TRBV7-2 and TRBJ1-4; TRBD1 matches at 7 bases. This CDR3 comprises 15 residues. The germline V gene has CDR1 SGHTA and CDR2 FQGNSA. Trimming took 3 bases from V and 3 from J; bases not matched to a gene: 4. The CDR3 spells CASSFDQGANEKLFF. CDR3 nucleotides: TGTGCCAGCAGCTTCGATCAGGGGGCTAATGAAAAACTGTTTTTT.

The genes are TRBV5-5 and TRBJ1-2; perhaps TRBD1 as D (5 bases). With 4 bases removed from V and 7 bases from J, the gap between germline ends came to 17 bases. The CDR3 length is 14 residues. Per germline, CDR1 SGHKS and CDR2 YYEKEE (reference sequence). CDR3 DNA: TGTGCCAGCAGCAAAATGACCAGGGAACCTGGCTACACCTTC. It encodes CASSKMTREPGYTF.

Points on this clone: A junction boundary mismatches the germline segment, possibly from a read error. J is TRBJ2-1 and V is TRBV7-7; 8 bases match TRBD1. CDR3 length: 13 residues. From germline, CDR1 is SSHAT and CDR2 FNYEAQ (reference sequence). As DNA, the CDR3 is TGTGCTAGCAGCTTGGGGACAGGCAATGAGCAGTTCTTC. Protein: CASSLGTGNEQFF.

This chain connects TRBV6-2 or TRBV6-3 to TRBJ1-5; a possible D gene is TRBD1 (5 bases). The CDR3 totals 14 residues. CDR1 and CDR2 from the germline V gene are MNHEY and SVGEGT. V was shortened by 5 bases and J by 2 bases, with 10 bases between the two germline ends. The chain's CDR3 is CASSAGSGNQPQHF. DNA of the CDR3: TGTGCCAGCAGTGCAGGGTCGGGCAATCAGCCCCAGCATTTT.

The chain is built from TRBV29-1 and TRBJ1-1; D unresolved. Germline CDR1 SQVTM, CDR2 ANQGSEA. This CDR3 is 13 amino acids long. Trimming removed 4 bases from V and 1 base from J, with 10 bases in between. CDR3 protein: CSVVGPGNTEAFF. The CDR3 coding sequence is TGCAGCGTTGTAGGCCCCGGGAACACTGAAGCTTTCTTT. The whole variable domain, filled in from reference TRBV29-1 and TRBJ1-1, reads SAVISQKPSRDICQRGTSLTIQCQVDSQVTMMFWYRQQPGQSLTLIATANQGSEATYESGFVIDKFPISRPNLTFSTLTVSNMSPEDSSIYLCSVVGPGNTEAFFGQGTRLTVV.

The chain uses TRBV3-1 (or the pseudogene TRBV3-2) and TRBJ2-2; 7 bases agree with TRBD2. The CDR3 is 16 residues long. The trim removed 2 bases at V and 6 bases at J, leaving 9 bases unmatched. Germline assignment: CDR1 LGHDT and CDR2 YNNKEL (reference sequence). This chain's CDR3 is CASSQSETSHAGELFF. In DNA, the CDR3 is TGTGCCAGCAGCCAATCAGAGACTAGCCACGCCGGGGAGCTGTTTTTT.

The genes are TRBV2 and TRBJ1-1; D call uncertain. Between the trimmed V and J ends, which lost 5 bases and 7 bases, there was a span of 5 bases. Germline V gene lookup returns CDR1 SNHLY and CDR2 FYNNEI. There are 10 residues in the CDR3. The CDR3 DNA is TGTGCCAGCAGTTCCGGTGAAGCTTTCTTT. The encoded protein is CASSSGEAFF. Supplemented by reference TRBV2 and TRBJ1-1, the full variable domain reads EPEVTQTPSHQVTQMGQEVILRCVPISNHLYFYWYRQILGQKVEFLVSFYNNEISEKSEIFDDQFSVERPDGSNFTLKIRSTKLEDSAMYFCASSSGEAFFGQGTRLTVV.

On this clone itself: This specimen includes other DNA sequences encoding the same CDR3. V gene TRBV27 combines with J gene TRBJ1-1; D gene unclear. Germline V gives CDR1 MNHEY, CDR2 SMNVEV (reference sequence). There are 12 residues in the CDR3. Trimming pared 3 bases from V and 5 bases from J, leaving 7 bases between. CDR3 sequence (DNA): TGTGCCAGCAGTTTTTTGGGAACTGAAGCTTTCTTT. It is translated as CASSFLGTEAFF.

This CDR3 reads CASSQRRSSYEQYF. The CDR3 bases are TGTGCCAGCAGCCAACGGAGGAGCTCCTACGAGCAGTACTTC. V is TRBV7-6 and J is TRBJ2-7, with D perhaps matching TRBD2 (5 bases). The germline V gene encodes CDR1 SGHVS and CDR2 FNYEAQ. The CDR3 is 14 residues long. With 5 bases removed from V and 0 bases from J, the gap between germline ends came to 11 bases.

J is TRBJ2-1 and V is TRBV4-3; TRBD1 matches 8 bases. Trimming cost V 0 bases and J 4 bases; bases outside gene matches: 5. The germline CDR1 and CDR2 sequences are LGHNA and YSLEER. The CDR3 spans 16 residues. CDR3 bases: TGCGCCAGCAGCCAAGATGGGACAGGCAGTTACAATGAGCAGTTCTTC. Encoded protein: CASSQDGTGSYNEQFF.

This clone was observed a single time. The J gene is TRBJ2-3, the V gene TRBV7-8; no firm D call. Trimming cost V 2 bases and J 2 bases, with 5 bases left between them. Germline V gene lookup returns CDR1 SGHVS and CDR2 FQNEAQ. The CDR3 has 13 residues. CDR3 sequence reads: CASSLWATDTQYF. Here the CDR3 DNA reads TGTGCCAGCAGCTTATGGGCCACAGATACGCAGTATTTT.

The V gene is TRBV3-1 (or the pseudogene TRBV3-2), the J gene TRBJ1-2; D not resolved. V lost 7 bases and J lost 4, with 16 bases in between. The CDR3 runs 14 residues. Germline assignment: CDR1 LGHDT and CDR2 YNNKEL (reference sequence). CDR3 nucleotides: TGTGCCAGCACCCCCTGGACGGCAATCTATGGCTACACCTTC. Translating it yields CASTPWTAIYGYTF.